There are many counts of the clone carrying this T cell receptor (beta chain). Its antigen is still unknown. The record originates from a study of early T cells in non-severe SARS-CoV-2 infection. Study details: The chains were unpaired, and the sequenced material was bulk RNA from unsorted whole blood.

Study-level points and caveats: Reliance on VDJdb matching favored anti-spike CD8 responses; private and CD4 specificities were missed.

The TCR library protocol attached unique molecular identifiers to the individual cDNA molecules. TCRdb fed the 5' RACE reads into MiXCR, producing one record per CDR3 protein. The sample includes some 81,000 distinct CDR3 sequences, around a tenth seen only once; the top ten take 4.8%. The sequencing input was whole blood. The sequence came from an adult who was a healthcare worker with PCR-confirmed SARS-CoV-2 infection or an uninfected control (not recorded which).

The CDR3 loop reads CASGRGIQPQHF. In nucleotides, the CDR3 is TGTGCCAGCGGACGGGGAATCCAGCCCCAGCATTTT. The chain combines TRBV27 with TRBJ1-5; D unresolved. Trimming pared 8 bases from V and 7 bases from J, leaving 12 bases between. This CDR3 spans 12 amino acids. Germline V gene sequence: CDR1 MNHEY, CDR2 SMNVEV (reference sequence).